The 25 T cell receptor beta chains reported below all come from one sample, sequenced in a study of response to subunit inactivated influenza vaccine. TCRdb ran MiXCR on the RT-PCR reads and lists one entry per CDR3 protein. The sample holds about 700,000 distinct CDR3 sequences, approximately 13% seen once. The sample was PBMCs from blood, taken about 14 days before vaccination. Every receptor here comes from a man aged 45 to 65 who received an inactivated influenza vaccine.

This rearrangement joins TRBV10-3 to TRBJ2-7; the D gene is possibly TRBD1 (7 bases). Trimming pared 3 bases from V and 2 bases from J, leaving 17 bases between. The V gene's germline CDR1 is ENHRY and CDR2 SYGVKD. This CDR3 spans 16 amino acids. CDR3 loop: CAISDYSGGIPYEQYF. CDR3 DNA: TGTGCCATCAGTGATTACTCAGGGGGGATTCCCTACGAGCAGTACTTC.

The chain couples TRBV4-1 to TRBJ2-2, with a possible D match to TRBD1 (5 bases). V dropped 0 bases and J dropped 6 bases, with 20 bases sitting between them. The CDR3 has 18 residues. CDR1 and CDR2 from the germline V gene are MGHRA and YSYEKL. The CDR3 is CASSQEGARTKRSGELFF. CDR3 DNA: TGCGCCAGCAGCCAAGAGGGTGCTCGGACAAAGAGGTCCGGGGAGCTGTTTTTT.

The chain is built from TRBV20-1 and TRBJ2-5, with D perhaps TRBD1 or TRBD2 (5 bases each). Germline lookup yields CDR1 DFQATT and CDR2 SNEGSKA (reference sequence). This CDR3 spans 14 amino acids. V was shortened by 0 bases and J by 3 bases, with 11 bases between the two germline ends. The CDR3 sequence: CSAREGWGKETQYF. Here the CDR3 DNA reads TGCAGTGCTAGAGAGGGCTGGGGGAAAGAGACCCAGTACTTC.

This clonotype was detected a few times. The chain has TRBV20-1 and TRBJ2-3; 7 bases align to TRBD2. The junction had 8 bases not matched to a gene; V was cut back by 0 bases and J by 2 bases. CDR1 is DFQATT, CDR2 SNEGSKA, per germline (reference sequence). The CDR3 is 16 amino acids. The CDR3 DNA reads TGCAGTGCTAGAGATCCAGCGGGACCCGACACAGATACGCAGTATTTT. The encoded protein is CSARDPAGPDTDTQYF.

This clonotype was observed a handful of times. The rearrangement uses TRBV7-6 and TRBJ2-1; D remains ambiguous. The length of the CDR3 is 12 residues. Per the germline V gene, CDR1 is SGHVS and CDR2 is FNYEAQ. Trimming pared 1 base from V and 7 bases from J, leaving 5 bases between. The CDR3 DNA reads TGTGCCAGCAGCTTAGTCTGGAATGAGCAGTTCTTC. As protein: CASSLVWNEQFF.

This clonotype was detected ten times or more. This rearrangement joins TRBV5-1 to TRBJ1-1; D not resolved. The germline CDR1 and CDR2 sequences are SGHRS and YFSETQ. V lost 4 bases and J lost 0, with 7 bases in between. The CDR3 runs 13 residues. CDR3 coding DNA: TGCGCCAGCAGCGGAGGGATGAACACTGAAGCTTTCTTT. Encoded protein: CASSGGMNTEAFF.

A few counts support this clonotype. This chain joins TRBV12-3 or TRBV12-4 and TRBJ2-1; the match to TRBD2 covers 9 bases. The ends lost 8 bases at V and 8 bases at J; junction bases unmatched: 10. CDR3 length equals 14 residues. Here the CDR3 DNA reads TGTGCCAGCGTTAGGGGACTAGCAGGCTATGAGCAGTTCTTC. This sequence encodes CASVRGLAGYEQFF.

This clonotype has a handful of counts. The chain recombines TRBV12-3 or TRBV12-4 with TRBJ1-2; no clear D gene. Trimming took off 6 bases at V and 5 bases at J, with 13 bases between the two ends. The CDR3 has 13 amino acids. CDR3: CASSPTKSYGYTF. The DNA of the CDR3 is TGTGCCAGCAGCCCAACTAAATCGTATGGCTACACCTTC.

This clonotype was observed a handful of times. The chain carries TRBV12-3 or TRBV12-4 and TRBJ1-3; no definite D call. There are 15 residues in the CDR3. Trimming cost V 3 bases and J 3 bases, with 12 bases left between them. CDR3 nucleotides: TGTGCCAGCAGTTTGGTCGCTTCTTTTGGAAACACCATATATTTT. This codes for CASSLVASFGNTIYF.

This clonotype was seen more than once but under ten times. The V gene is TRBV12-3 or TRBV12-4, the J gene TRBJ2-5; 7 nucleotides match TRBD1. V was pared by 5 bases and J by 6 bases, with 9 bases of the junction left unmatched. The CDR3 consists of 14 residues. The CDR3, as DNA: TGTGCCAGCAGTCCCGGAGAGGGGGCAAAGACCCAGTACTTC. Encoded protein: CASSPGEGAKTQYF.

The rearrangement uses TRBV30 and TRBJ2-6; D is tentatively TRBD1 or TRBD2 (6 bases each). There are 19 residues in the CDR3. CDR1 and CDR2 (germline): GTSNPN, SVGIG (reference sequence). V shed 3 bases and J shed 2 bases, with 23 bases lying between them. The CDR3 DNA reads as TGTGCCTGGAGCCTAGGAGGAGGGGGTATGGGCCCTGGGGCCAACGTCCTGACTTTC. Its protein is CAWSLGGGGMGPGANVLTF.

The chain links TRBV10-2 to TRBJ1-3; D is undetermined. The germline V gene encodes CDR1 WSHSY and CDR2 SAAADI. The CDR3 runs 13 residues. V was trimmed by 6 bases and J by 0 bases, leaving 6 bases between them. This CDR3 is CASRASSGNTIYF. DNA for the CDR3: TGCGCCAGCAGAGCCAGCTCTGGAAACACCATATATTTT.

The V gene is TRBV10-3, the J gene TRBJ2-3, with D possibly being TRBD1 (6 bases). Germline V CDR1 and CDR2: ENHRY, SYGVKD. This CDR3 has 16 residues. The ends were cut back, 5 bases at V and 2 bases at J, with 17 bases in the middle. Written as DNA, the CDR3 is TGTGCCATCAGTTCCTCGGGAACAGGGTCCACAGATACGCAGTATTTT. Encoded protein: CAISSSGTGSTDTQYF.

The V and J genes are TRBV6-2 or TRBV6-3 and TRBJ1-5; possibly TRBD1 for D (5 bases). V was pared by 6 bases and J by 2 bases, with 14 bases between. Germline assignment: CDR1 MNHEY and CDR2 SVGEGT. The length of the CDR3 is 15 residues. The CDR3 loop reads CASRGSGFGNQPQHF. CDR3 nucleotide sequence: TGTGCCAGCAGAGGGTCAGGGTTCGGCAATCAGCCCCAGCATTTT.

This clonotype was seen a few times. The chain is built from TRBV20-1 and TRBJ2-3, with D hard to call. The CDR3 has 11 amino acids. The V end lost 4 bases, the J end lost 5 bases, and 7 bases lay between the germline ends. CDR1 and CDR2 (germline): DFQATT, SNEGSKA (reference sequence). CDR3 DNA sequence: TGCAGTGCTACACAGATAGATACGCAGTATTTT. It codes for CSATQIDTQYF.

This clonotype was counted only a few times. The chain uses TRBV7-2 and TRBJ2-5; D may match TRBD1 or TRBD2 (5 bases each). CDR3 size: 15 residues. V was pared by 4 bases and J by 7 bases, with 19 bases between. CDR1 is SGHTA, CDR2 FQGNSA, per germline. CDR3 sequence (DNA): TGTGCCAGCAGCTCCCCCGGGGCCGCAGTTGGGACCCAGTACTTC. The encoded protein is CASSSPGAAVGTQYF. Together with reference TRBV7-2 and TRBJ2-5, the CDR3 gives the full variable domain: GAGVSQSPSNKVTEKGKDVELRCDPISGHTALYWYRQSLGQGLEFLIYFQGNSAPDKSGLPSDRFSAERTGGSVSTLTIQRTQQEDSAVYLCASSSPGAAVGTQYFGPGTRLLVL.

This clonotype has just a few counts. The rearrangement links TRBV11-1 to TRBJ2-1; TRBD2 agrees at 7 bases. The CDR3 runs 15 residues. The trim removed 3 bases at V and 12 bases at J, leaving 14 bases unmatched. Germline CDR1 is SGHAT and CDR2 is FQDESV (reference sequence). CDR3 DNA: TGTGCCAGCAGCTTTAAGCGGGAAATAGTAGGTGCGCAGTTCTTC. It encodes CASSFKREIVGAQFF. Looking up the rest from reference TRBV11-1 and TRBJ2-1 gives the full variable domain: EAEVAQSPRYKITEKSQAVAFWCDPISGHATLYWYRQILGQGPELLVQFQDESVVDDSQLPKDRFSAERLKGVDSTLKIQPAELGDSAMYLCASSFKREIVGAQFFGPGTRLTVL.

There are a few counts of this clonotype. The chain employs TRBV4-1 and TRBJ2-7; 13 bases map to TRBD2. CDR3 size: 14 residues. Trimming took 6 bases from V and 3 from J; bases not matched to a gene: 2. CDR1 is MGHRA, CDR2 YSYEKL, per germline. The DNA for the CDR3 is TGCGCCAGCAGTTGGACTAGCGGGGGCTACGAGCAGTACTTC. Translating it yields CASSWTSGGYEQYF.

This clonotype was seen many times. The gene calls are TRBV7-9 and TRBJ2-5; D might be TRBD2 (6 bases). The CDR3 spans 15 residues. Trimming removed 1 base at V and 2 bases at J, with 11 bases between. Germline V CDR1 and CDR2: SEHNR, FQNEAQ (reference sequence). CDR3 residues: CASSLGLGVQETQYF. DNA for the CDR3: TGTGCCAGCAGCTTAGGACTAGGCGTGCAAGAGACCCAGTACTTC.

The sample holds a few counts of this clonotype. The chain uses TRBV27 and TRBJ2-7; 7 bases are shared with TRBD1. CDR3 length equals 15 residues. Per germline, CDR1 MNHEY and CDR2 SMNVEV (reference sequence). The V and J ends lost 8 bases and 7 bases, in that order; junction bases with no gene match: 17. The CDR3 bases are TGTGCCAGCGGGTACCTAGGGGGCGCGGTAGGGGAGCAGTACTTC. Its translation is CASGYLGGAVGEQYF.

This clonotype turned up a few times. The chain combines TRBV7-9 with TRBJ2-5; weak D call: TRBD1 (6 bases). Germline-derived CDR1 and CDR2 are SEHNR and FQNEAQ (reference sequence). The CDR3 length is 13 residues. V was cut by 5 bases and J by 5 bases, with 12 bases left in between. For the CDR3, the DNA is TGTGCCAGCAGCCGTTCCCAGGGGGAGACCCAGTACTTC. Translation: CASSRSQGETQYF.

The table lists this clonotype with a few counts. The chain employs TRBV4-1 and TRBJ1-2, with D possibly TRBD1 on 6 matching bases. The ends were cut back, 0 bases at V and 7 bases at J, with 21 bases in the middle. This CDR3 spans 17 amino acids. Germline V gives CDR1 MGHRA, CDR2 YSYEKL. The CDR3 bases are TGCGCCAGCAGCCAAGATCAGTTGACAGGTCTAGGACGTGGCTACACCTTC. Translation gives CASSQDQLTGLGRGYTF.

The chain joins TRBV5-1 to TRBJ2-7; the D call may be TRBD1 or TRBD2 (6 bases each). Germline loops: CDR1 SGHRS, CDR2 YFSETQ. The CDR3 contains 15 residues. V was pared by 0 bases and J by 0 bases, with 10 bases between. The DNA for the CDR3 is TGCGCCAGCAGCTTGGGGGGGGACAACTCCTACGAGCAGTACTTC. Translating it yields CASSLGGDNSYEQYF.

V usage is TRBV12-3 or TRBV12-4 and J usage is TRBJ2-3; TRBD1 matches 8 bases. After removal of 6 bases from V and 3 bases from J, the junction contained 8 bases not matched to a gene. The CDR3 consists of 15 residues. The CDR3 spells CASSRSGQGTDTQYF. The CDR3 DNA follows: TGTGCCAGCAGCCGATCCGGACAGGGAACAGATACGCAGTATTTT.

There are a few counts of this clonotype. The chain combines TRBV2 with TRBJ2-1, with a weak D call TRBD2 (6 bases). CDR3 size: 14 residues. Trimming removed 5 bases at V and 4 bases at J, with 12 bases between. Germline values: CDR1 SNHLY, CDR2 FYNNEI. CDR3 bases: TGTGCCAGCAGTCGGGGGTCGGGTTACAATGAGCAGTTCTTC. It is translated as CASSRGSGYNEQFF.